This TCR beta chain emerged from a study of blood T cell repertoires in COVID-19. Turning to the study itself: The study drew acute and convalescent COVID-19 samples from the United States, Italy and Spain. Nucleic acid was either cDNA or gDNA, and it came from T cells, B-cell-depleted T cells, or PBMCs.

Produced via immunoSEQ multiplex PCR; TCRdb's table is partial and in-frame only. Here the sample spans around 140,000 clones, 84% being singletons. Germline assignment: CDR1 LNHDA and CDR2 SQIVND (reference sequence). Trimming stripped 6 bases from V and 6 bases from J, with 14 bases between. This CDR3 has 13 amino acids. The chain uses TRBV19 and TRBJ1-1; the D gene is possibly TRBD1 (6 bases). This sequence was found in a man aged 55-75 years with acute or convalescent COVID-19. The material sequenced was peripheral blood. CDR3 residues: CASRRDTLAEAFF. The CDR3, as DNA: TGTGCCAGTAGAAGGGACACCTTAGCTGAAGCTTTCTTT.